This T cell receptor (beta chain) was sequenced in a study of cytomegalovirus exposure and HLA in healthy donors. Amplification used 60 Vbeta primers and 13 Jbeta primers. Only in-frame clones appear in the TCRdb table, and some are missing; sequencing was by immunoSEQ multiplex PCR. Of 150,000 or so clones in the sample, 75% to 90% are singletons; the top ten hold about 4.3%. This CDR3 region has 14 residues. From germline, CDR1 is SGHVS and CDR2 FQNEAQ. With 4 bases removed from V and 4 bases from J, the gap between germline ends came to 13 bases. The chain uses TRBV7-8 and TRBJ1-2; D call uncertain. Sequencing was done on a sample of PBMCs. The source of this sequence is a woman aged 45-60 years in good health and CMV-seropositive. This chain's CDR3 is CASSSRFSGYGYTF. The CDR3 DNA sequence: TGTGCCAGCAGCTCCCGGTTTTCGGGCTATGGCTACACCTTC.